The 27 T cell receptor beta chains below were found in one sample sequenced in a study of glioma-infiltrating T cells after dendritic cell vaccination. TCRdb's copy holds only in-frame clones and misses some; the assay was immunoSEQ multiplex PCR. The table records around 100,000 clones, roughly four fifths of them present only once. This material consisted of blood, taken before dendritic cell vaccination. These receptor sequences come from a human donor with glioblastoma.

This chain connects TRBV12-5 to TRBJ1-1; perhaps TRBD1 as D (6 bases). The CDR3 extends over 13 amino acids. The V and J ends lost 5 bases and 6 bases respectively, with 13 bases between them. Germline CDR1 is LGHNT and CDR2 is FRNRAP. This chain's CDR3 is CASGPRGQAEAFF. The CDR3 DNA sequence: TGTGCTAGTGGTCCCAGGGGTCAGGCTGAAGCTTTCTTT.

CDR3 protein: CASSLDGESQHF. CDR3 sequence (DNA): TGCGCCAGCAGCTTGGACGGGGAGTCCCAGCATTTT. The rearrangement links TRBV5-1 to TRBJ1-5; no firm D call. Trimming stripped 0 bases from V and 11 bases from J, with 9 bases between. The CDR3 runs to 12 residues. The germline V gene encodes CDR1 SGHRS and CDR2 YFSETQ.

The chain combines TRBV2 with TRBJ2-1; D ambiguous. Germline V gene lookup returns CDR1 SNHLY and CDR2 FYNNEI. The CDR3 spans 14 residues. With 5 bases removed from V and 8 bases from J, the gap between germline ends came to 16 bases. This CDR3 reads CASSSLGRVDEQFF. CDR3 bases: TGTGCCAGCAGTTCTCTAGGCCGCGTGGATGAGCAGTTCTTC.

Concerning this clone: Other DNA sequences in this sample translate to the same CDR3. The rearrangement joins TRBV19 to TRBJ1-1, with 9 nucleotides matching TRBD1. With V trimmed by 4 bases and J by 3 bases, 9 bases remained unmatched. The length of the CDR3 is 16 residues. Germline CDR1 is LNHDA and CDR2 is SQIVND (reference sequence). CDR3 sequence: CASSRTGGSVDTEAFF. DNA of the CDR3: TGTGCCAGTAGTAGAACAGGGGGCTCAGTGGACACTGAAGCTTTCTTT.

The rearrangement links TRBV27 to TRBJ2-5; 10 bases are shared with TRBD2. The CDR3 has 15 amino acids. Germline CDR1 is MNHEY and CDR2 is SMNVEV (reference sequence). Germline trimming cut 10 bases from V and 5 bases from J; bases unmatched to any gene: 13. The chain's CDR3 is CATSVASGGMETQYF. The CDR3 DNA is TGTGCCACCTCAGTCGCTAGCGGGGGCATGGAGACCCAGTACTTC.

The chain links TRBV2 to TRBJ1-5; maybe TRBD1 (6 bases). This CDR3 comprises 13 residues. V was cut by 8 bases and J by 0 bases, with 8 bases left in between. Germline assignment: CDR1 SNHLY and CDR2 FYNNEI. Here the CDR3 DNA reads TGTGCCAGCGGACAGTATAGCAATCAGCCCCAGCATTTT. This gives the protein CASGQYSNQPQHF.

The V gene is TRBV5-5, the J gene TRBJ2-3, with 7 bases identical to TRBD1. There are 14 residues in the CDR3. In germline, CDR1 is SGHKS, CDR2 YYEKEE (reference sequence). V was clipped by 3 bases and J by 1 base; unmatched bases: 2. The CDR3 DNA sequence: TGTGCCAGCAGCTGGGACAGTCGCACAGATACGCAGTATTTT. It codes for CASSWDSRTDTQYF. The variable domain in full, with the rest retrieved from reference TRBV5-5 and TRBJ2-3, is DAGVTQSPTHLIKTRGQQVTLRCSPISGHKSVSWYQQVLGQGPQFIFQYYEKEERGRGNFPDRFSARQFPNYSSELNVNALLLGDSALYLCASSWDSRTDTQYFGPGTRLTVL.

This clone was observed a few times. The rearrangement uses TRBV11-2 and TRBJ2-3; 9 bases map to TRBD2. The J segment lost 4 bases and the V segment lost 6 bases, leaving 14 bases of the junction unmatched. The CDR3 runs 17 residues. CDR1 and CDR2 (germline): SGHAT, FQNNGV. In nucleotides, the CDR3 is TGTGCCAGCAGACCATACCCCCTCAGCGGGGGGTCAGATACGCAGTATTTT. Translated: CASRPYPLSGGSDTQYF. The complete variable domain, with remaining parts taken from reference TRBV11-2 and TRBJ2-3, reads EAGVAQSPRYKIIEKRQSVAFWCNPISGHATLYWYQQILGQGPKLLIQFQNNGVVDDSQLPKDRFSAERLKGVDSTLKIQPAKLEDSAVYLCASRPYPLSGGSDTQYFGPGTRLTVL.

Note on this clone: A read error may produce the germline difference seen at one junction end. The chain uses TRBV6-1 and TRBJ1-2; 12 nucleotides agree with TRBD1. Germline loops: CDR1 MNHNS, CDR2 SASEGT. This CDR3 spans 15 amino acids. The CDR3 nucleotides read TGTGCTAGCAGCGCCCGGGACAGGGGGCTTTATGGCTACACCTTC. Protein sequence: CASSARDRGLYGYTF.

In DNA form, the CDR3 reads TGTGCCAGCAGCTTGGTGGGACTAGAAGGGCAAGAGACCCAGTACTTC. Residues: CASSLVGLEGQETQYF. The rearrangement links TRBV7-6 to TRBJ2-5; 8 bases agree with TRBD2. The CDR3 loop spans 16 amino acids. Trimming took 3 bases from V and 2 from J; bases not matched to a gene: 8. CDR1 SGHVS and CDR2 FNYEAQ come from the germline V gene.

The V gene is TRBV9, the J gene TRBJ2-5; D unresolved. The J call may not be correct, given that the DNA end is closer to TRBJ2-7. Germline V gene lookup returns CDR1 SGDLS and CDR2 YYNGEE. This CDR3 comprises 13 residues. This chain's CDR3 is CASSPGPVPEQYF. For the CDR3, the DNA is TGTGCCAGCAGCCCTGGGCCTGTCCCCGAGCAGTACTTC.

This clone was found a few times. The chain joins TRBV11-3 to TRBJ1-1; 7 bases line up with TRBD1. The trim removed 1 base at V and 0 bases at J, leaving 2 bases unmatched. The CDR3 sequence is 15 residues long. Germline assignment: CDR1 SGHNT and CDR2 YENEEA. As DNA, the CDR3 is TGTGCCAGCAGCTTAGCGGGACAGTTGAACACTGAAGCTTTCTTT. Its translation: CASSLAGQLNTEAFF.

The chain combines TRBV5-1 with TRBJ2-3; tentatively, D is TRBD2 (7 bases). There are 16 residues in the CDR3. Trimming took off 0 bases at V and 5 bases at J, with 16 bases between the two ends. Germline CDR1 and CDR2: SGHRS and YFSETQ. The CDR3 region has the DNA TGCGCCAGCAGCTTGGGAGAGGGGGGGCAGGTAGATACGCAGTATTTT. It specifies CASSLGEGGQVDTQYF.

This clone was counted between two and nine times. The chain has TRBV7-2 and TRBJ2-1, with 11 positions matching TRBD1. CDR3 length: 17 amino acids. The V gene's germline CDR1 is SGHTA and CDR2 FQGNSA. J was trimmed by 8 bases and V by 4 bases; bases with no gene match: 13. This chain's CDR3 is CASSSTTGTGGSYEQFF. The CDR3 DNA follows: TGTGCCAGCAGCTCCACGACCGGGACAGGGGGTTCATATGAGCAGTTCTTC. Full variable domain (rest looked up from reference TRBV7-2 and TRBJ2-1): GAGVSQSPSNKVTEKGKDVELRCDPISGHTALYWYRQSLGQGLEFLIYFQGNSAPDKSGLPSDRFSAERTGGSVSTLTIQRTQQEDSAVYLCASSSTTGTGGSYEQFFGPGTRLTVL.

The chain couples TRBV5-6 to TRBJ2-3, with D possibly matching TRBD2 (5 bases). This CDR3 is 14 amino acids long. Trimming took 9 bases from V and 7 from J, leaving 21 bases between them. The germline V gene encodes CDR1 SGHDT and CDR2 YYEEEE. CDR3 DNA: TGTGCCACCTGGGTAGAGGGTCGGGTGAATACGCAGTATTTT. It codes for CATWVEGRVNTQYF.

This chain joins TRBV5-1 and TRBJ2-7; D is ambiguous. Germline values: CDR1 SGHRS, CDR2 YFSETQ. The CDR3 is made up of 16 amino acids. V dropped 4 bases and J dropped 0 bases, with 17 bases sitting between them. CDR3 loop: CASSPGGGSSSYEQYF. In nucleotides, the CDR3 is TGCGCCAGCAGCCCCGGTGGCGGATCGAGCTCCTACGAGCAGTACTTC.

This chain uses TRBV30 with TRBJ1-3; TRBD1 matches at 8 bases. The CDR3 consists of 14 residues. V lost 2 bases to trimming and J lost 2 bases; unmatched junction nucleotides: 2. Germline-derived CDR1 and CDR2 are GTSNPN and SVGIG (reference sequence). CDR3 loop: CAWSLDRAGNTIYF. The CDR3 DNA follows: TGTGCCTGGAGTTTGGACAGGGCTGGAAACACCATATATTTT. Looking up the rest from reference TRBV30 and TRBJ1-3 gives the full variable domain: SQTIHQWPATLVQPVGSPLSLECTVEGTSNPNLYWYRQAAGRGLQLLFYSVGIGQISSEVPQNLSASRPQDRQFILSSKKLLLSDSGFYLCAWSLDRAGNTIYFGEGSWLTVV.

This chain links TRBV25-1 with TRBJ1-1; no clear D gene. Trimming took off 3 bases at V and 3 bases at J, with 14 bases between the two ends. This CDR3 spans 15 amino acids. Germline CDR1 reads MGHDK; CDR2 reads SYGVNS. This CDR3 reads CASSDSPQEDTEAFF. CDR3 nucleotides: TGTGCCAGCAGTGATAGCCCCCAGGAGGACACTGAAGCTTTCTTT.

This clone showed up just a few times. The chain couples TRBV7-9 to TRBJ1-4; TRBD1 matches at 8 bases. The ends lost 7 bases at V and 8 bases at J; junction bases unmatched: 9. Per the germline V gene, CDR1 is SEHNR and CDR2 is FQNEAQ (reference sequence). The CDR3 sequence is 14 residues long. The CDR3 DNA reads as TGTGCCAGCACCCTGGACAGGGATCGGGAAAAACTGTTTTTT. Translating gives CASTLDRDREKLFF. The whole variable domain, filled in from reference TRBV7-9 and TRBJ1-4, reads DTGVSQNPRHKITKRGQNVTFRCDPISEHNRLYWYRQTLGQGPEFLTYFQNEAQLEKSRLLSDRFSAERPKGSFSTLEIQRTEQGDSAMYLCASTLDRDREKLFFGSGTQLSVL.

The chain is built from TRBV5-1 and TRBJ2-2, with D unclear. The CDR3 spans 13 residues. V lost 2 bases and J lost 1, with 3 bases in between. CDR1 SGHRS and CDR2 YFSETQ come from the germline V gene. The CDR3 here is CASSFMNTGELFF. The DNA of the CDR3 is TGCGCCAGCAGCTTTATGAACACCGGGGAGCTGTTTTTT.

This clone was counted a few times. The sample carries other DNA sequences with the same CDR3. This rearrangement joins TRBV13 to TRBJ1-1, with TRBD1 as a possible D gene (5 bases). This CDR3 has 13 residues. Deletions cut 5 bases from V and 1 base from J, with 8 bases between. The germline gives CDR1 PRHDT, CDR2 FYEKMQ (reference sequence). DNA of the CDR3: TGTGCCAGCAGCCTTGGACAGAACACTGAAGCTTTCTTT. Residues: CASSLGQNTEAFF.

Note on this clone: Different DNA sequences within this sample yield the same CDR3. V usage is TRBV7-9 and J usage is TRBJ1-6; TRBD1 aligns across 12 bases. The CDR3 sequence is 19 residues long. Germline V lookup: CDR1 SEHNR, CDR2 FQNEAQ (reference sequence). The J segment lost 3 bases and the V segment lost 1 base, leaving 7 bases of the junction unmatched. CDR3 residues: CASSLEGDRGRSYNSPLHF. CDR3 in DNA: TGTGCCAGCAGCTTAGAGGGGGACAGGGGGCGTAGCTATAATTCACCCCTCCACTTT.

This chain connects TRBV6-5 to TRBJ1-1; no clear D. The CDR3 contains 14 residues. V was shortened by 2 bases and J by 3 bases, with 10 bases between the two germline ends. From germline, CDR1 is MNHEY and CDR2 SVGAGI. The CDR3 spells CASSYTLADTEAFF. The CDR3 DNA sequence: TGTGCCAGCAGTTACACCCTCGCGGACACTGAAGCTTTCTTT.

In nucleotides, the CDR3 is TGTGCCAGCAGTCGGGACTTCAATCAGCCCCAGCATTTT. This gives the protein CASSRDFNQPQHF. This chain connects TRBV6-5 to TRBJ1-5; D is perhaps TRBD1 (5 bases). CDR1 is MNHEY, CDR2 SVGAGI, per germline. V dropped 5 bases and J dropped 3 bases, with 8 bases sitting between them. This CDR3 region has 13 residues.

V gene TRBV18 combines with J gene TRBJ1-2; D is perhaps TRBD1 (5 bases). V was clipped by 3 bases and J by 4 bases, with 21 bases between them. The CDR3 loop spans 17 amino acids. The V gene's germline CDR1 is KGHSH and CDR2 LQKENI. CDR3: CASSPSKGEGVTYGYTF. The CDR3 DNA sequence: TGTGCCAGCTCACCTAGTAAGGGCGAAGGGGTGACCTATGGCTACACCTTC.

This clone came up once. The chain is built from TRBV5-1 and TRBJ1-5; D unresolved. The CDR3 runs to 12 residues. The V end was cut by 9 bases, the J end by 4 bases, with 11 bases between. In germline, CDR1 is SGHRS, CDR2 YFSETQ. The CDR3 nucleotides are TGCGCCACCGCAGTTTCTAATCAGCCCCAGCATTTT. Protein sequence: CATAVSNQPQHF.

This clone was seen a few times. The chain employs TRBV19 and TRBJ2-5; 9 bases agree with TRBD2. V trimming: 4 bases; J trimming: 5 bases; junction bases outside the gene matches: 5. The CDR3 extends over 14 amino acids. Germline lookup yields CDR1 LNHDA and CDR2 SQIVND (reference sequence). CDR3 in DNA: TGTGCCAGTAGTACTCTCAGCGGGGGGGAGACCCAGTACTTC. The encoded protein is CASSTLSGGETQYF.